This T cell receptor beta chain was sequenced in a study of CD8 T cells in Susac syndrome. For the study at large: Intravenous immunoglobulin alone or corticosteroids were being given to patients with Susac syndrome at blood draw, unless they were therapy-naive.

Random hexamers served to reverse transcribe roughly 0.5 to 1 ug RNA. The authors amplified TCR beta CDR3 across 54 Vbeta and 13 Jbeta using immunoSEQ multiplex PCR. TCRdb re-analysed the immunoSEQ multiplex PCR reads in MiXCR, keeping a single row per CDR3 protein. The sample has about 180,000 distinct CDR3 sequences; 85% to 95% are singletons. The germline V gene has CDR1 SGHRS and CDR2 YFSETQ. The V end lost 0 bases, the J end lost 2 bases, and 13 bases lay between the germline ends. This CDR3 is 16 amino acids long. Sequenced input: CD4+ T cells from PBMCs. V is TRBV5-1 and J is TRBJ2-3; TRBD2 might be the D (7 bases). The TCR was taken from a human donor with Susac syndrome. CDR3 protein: CASSLDPGGLTDTQYF. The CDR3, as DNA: TGCGCCAGCAGCTTGGATCCGGGGGGCCTCACAGATACGCAGTATTTT.